The 16 T cell receptor beta chains below come from one sample, sequenced in a study of CD8 T cells in ankylosing spondylitis. One entry per CDR3 protein, called by TCRdb with MiXCR from the 5' RACE reads. Here the sample spans roughly 490,000 distinct CDR3 sequences, roughly 5% being singletons. Findings and limits, study-wide: Ankylosing spondylitis blood appeared to be characterized by a TCR beta motif of 8 or 9 highly homologous variants.

These receptors lack a known antigen. The specimen was blood, either unsorted or a sorted T cell fraction (not recorded which). The source of these receptors is a male donor with ankylosing spondylitis.

This clonotype showed up many times. The genes are TRBV5-1 and TRBJ2-2; 7 nucleotides align to TRBD1. Trimming cost V 4 bases and J 0 bases; bases outside gene matches: 3. In germline, CDR1 is SGHRS, CDR2 YFSETQ. This CDR3 has 15 amino acids. CDR3: CASSEGQPNTGELFF. The CDR3 region has the DNA TGCGCCAGCAGCGAGGGACAGCCGAACACCGGGGAGCTGTTTTTT. The whole variable domain, remainder taken from reference TRBV5-1 and TRBJ2-2, is KAGVTQTPRYLIKTRGQQVTLSCSPISGHRSVSWYQQTPGQGLQFLFEYFSETQRNKGNFPGRFSGRQFSNSRSEMNVSTLELGDSALYLCASSEGQPNTGELFFGEGSRLTVL.

At least ten counts were recorded for this clonotype. The chain carries TRBV20-1 and TRBJ2-1, with D possibly TRBD2 on 5 matching bases. The CDR3 has 12 amino acids. Trimming removed 4 bases at V and 10 bases at J, with 14 bases between. The germline CDR1 and CDR2 sequences are DFQATT and SNEGSKA (reference sequence). The CDR3 reads CSAKRPAGEQFF. CDR3 DNA: TGCAGTGCTAAGCGGCCAGCTGGAGAGCAGTTCTTC.

The table lists this clonotype with many counts. The chain recombines TRBV11-2 with TRBJ2-7, with D hard to call. The CDR3 extends over 12 amino acids. The V end was cut by 1 base, the J end by 7 bases, with 8 bases between. Germline V gives CDR1 SGHAT, CDR2 FQNNGV. Here the CDR3 DNA reads TGTGCCAGCAGCTTAGGTGACTGGGAGCAGTACTTC. Translation: CASSLGDWEQYF.

This clonotype was seen ten or more times. The rearrangement links TRBV4-2 to TRBJ2-7; TRBD2 agrees at 7 bases. The CDR3 spans 13 residues. Germline trimming cut 4 bases from V and 6 bases from J; bases unmatched to any gene: 6. CDR1 LGHNA and CDR2 YNFKEQ come from the germline V gene. This chain's CDR3 is CASSLREVGEQYF. CDR3 sequence (DNA): TGTGCCAGCAGCCTTCGGGAGGTAGGCGAGCAGTACTTC.

This clonotype occurred many times. This sequence joins TRBV29-1 and TRBJ1-1; D gene uncertain. CDR3 size: 13 residues. The germline gives CDR1 SQVTM, CDR2 ANQGSEA. The germline V and J ends were trimmed by 4 bases and 3 bases, with 12 bases remaining between them. CDR3 in DNA: TGCAGCGTTGTAGGGAATTACTACACTGAAGCTTTCTTT. Protein: CSVVGNYYTEAFF.

This clonotype appeared many times. The rearrangement links TRBV7-2 to TRBJ2-2; D unclear. V lost 1 base, J lost 4 bases, and 7 bases lay in between. This CDR3 spans 14 amino acids. From germline, CDR1 is SGHTA and CDR2 FQGNSA. CDR3 sequence: CASSLEPITGELFF. CDR3 DNA: TGTGCCAGCAGCTTAGAACCCATCACCGGGGAGCTGTTTTTT. Full variable domain (outside the CDR3, taken from reference TRBV7-2 and TRBJ2-2): GAGVSQSPSNKVTEKGKDVELRCDPISGHTALYWYRQSLGQGLEFLIYFQGNSAPDKSGLPSDRFSAERTGGSVSTLTIQRTQQEDSAVYLCASSLEPITGELFFGEGSRLTVL.

This clonotype was seen many times. The chain uses TRBV12-3 or TRBV12-4 and TRBJ1-2; 7 positions match TRBD1. J lost 4 bases, V lost 3 bases, and 5 bases had no gene match. The CDR3 is 14 amino acids. For the CDR3, the DNA is TGTGCCAGCAGTTTGGGACAGCGGCTCTATGGCTACACCTTC. Protein: CASSLGQRLYGYTF.

There are many counts of this clonotype. The V call is TRBV20-1, the J call TRBJ2-5; 13 nucleotides agree with TRBD2. Germline CDR1 is DFQATT and CDR2 is SNEGSKA (reference sequence). V lost 4 bases and J lost 4; bases outside the gene matches: 9. CDR3 length: 16 amino acids. CDR3 in amino acids: CSAIRTSGSRGETQYF. In nucleotides, the CDR3 is TGCAGTGCTATAAGGACTAGCGGGAGTAGGGGAGAGACCCAGTACTTC.

This clonotype occurred many times. The gene calls are TRBV27 and TRBJ1-1; 8 bases agree with TRBD1. CDR1 MNHEY and CDR2 SMNVEV come from the germline V gene (reference sequence). The CDR3 loop spans 17 amino acids. Trimming removed 2 bases from V and 2 bases from J; junction bases left unmatched: 10. In nucleotides, the CDR3 is TGTGCCAGCAGTTTAAGGGGCAGGGGGCCAGTCAACACTGAAGCTTTCTTT. The encoded protein is CASSLRGRGPVNTEAFF.

The sample holds many counts of this clonotype. The chain links TRBV5-1 to TRBJ1-1, with D unclear. CDR1 is SGHRS, CDR2 YFSETQ, per germline. The CDR3 covers 14 residues. Trimming removed 4 bases from V and 6 bases from J, with 16 bases in between. CDR3 in amino acids: CASSDQGLGAEAFF. CDR3 nucleotides: TGCGCCAGCAGCGATCAAGGGCTCGGCGCTGAAGCTTTCTTT. The full variable domain, its missing parts supplied by reference TRBV5-1 and TRBJ1-1, is KAGVTQTPRYLIKTRGQQVTLSCSPISGHRSVSWYQQTPGQGLQFLFEYFSETQRNKGNFPGRFSGRQFSNSRSEMNVSTLELGDSALYLCASSDQGLGAEAFFGQGTRLTVV.

The chain combines TRBV20-1 with TRBJ1-1; the D gene is possibly TRBD1 (6 bases). The V end lost 4 bases, the J end lost 1 base, and 16 bases lay between the germline ends. CDR3 size: 15 residues. Germline CDR1 is DFQATT and CDR2 is SNEGSKA (reference sequence). CDR3 nucleotide sequence: TGCAGTGCTAAAGACCCGGACAGCTGGAACACTGAAGCTTTCTTT. Protein product: CSAKDPDSWNTEAFF.

The sample holds a few counts of this clonotype. This rearrangement joins TRBV7-9 to TRBJ2-1, with 8 positions matching TRBD2. This CDR3 has 17 amino acids. Germline CDR1 reads SEHNR; CDR2 reads FQNEAQ (reference sequence). The junction had 20 bases not matched to a gene; V was cut back by 7 bases and J by 9 bases. The CDR3 nucleotides read TGTGCCAGCATCCGCGCGCCTAGCGGGTCCTACAACGGTGAGCAGTTCTTC. Translation gives CASIRAPSGSYNGEQFF. Based on the CDR3 plus reference TRBV7-9 and TRBJ2-1, the full variable domain is DTGVSQNPRHKITKRGQNVTFRCDPISEHNRLYWYRQTLGQGPEFLTYFQNEAQLEKSRLLSDRFSAERPKGSFSTLEIQRTEQGDSAMYLCASIRAPSGSYNGEQFFGPGTRLTVL.

About this clonotype itself: Since a much larger clone is just one base distant, this may be a read error. This likely comes from a read error, as the CDR3 has no conserved phenylalanine or tryptophan at its end. The V and J genes are TRBV5-1 and TRBJ2-2, with 8 bases that match TRBD1. The J segment lost 7 bases and the V segment lost 4 bases, leaving 9 bases of the junction unmatched. The length of the CDR3 is 15 residues. Per the germline V gene, CDR1 is SGHRS and CDR2 is YFSETQ. CDR3 nucleotide sequence: TGCGCCAGCAGCACGGGAGCAGGGGGCCACGGGGAGCTGTTTTCT. Protein: CASSTGAGGHGELFS.

This clonotype was observed many times. This rearrangement joins TRBV29-1 to TRBJ2-5; unclear D gene. The V and J ends lost 4 bases and 5 bases respectively, with 8 bases between them. CDR3 length: 11 residues. Germline V gene sequence: CDR1 SQVTM, CDR2 ANQGSEA. CDR3 nucleotides: TGCAGCGTTGTAGTGTGGGAGACCCAGTACTTC. Translating gives CSVVVWETQYF.

This clonotype occurred many times. The CDR3 sequence is CATSDSSRGNTEAFF. The CDR3, as DNA: TGTGCCACCAGTGATTCATCCAGGGGAAACACTGAAGCTTTCTTT. V and J are TRBV24-1 and TRBJ1-1, with a possible D match to TRBD1 (6 bases). CDR3 length: 15 amino acids. Trimming cost V 2 bases and J 2 bases, with 11 bases left between them. Germline loops: CDR1 KGHDR, CDR2 SFDVKD.

This chain connects TRBV7-2 to TRBJ2-7, with 8 bases lining up with TRBD2. The junction had 12 bases not matched to a gene; V was cut back by 5 bases and J by 3 bases. The germline V gene has CDR1 SGHTA and CDR2 FQGNSA. The CDR3 contains 16 residues. CDR3 nucleotides: TGTGCCAGCAGCCCAGGCACCTTAGCGGGACTCTACGAGCAGTACTTC. Protein: CASSPGTLAGLYEQYF.